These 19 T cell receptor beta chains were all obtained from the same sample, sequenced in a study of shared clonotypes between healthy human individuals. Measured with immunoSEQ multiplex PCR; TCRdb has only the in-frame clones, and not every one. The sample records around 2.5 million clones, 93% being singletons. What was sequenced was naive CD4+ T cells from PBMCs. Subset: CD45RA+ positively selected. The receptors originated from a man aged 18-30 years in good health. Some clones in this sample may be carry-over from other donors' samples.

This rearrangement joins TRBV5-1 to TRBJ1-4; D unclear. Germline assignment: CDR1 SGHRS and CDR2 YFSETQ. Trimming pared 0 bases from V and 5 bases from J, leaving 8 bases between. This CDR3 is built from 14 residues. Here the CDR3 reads CASSLEGWNEKLFF. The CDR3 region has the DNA TGCGCCAGCAGCTTGGAAGGTTGGAATGAAAAACTGTTTTTT.

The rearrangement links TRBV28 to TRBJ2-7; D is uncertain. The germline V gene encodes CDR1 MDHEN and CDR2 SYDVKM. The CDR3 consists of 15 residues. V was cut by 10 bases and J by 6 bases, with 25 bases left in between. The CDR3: CATEAPTKPTGEQYF. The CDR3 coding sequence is TGTGCCACCGAGGCCCCCACTAAACCAACCGGCGAGCAGTACTTC.

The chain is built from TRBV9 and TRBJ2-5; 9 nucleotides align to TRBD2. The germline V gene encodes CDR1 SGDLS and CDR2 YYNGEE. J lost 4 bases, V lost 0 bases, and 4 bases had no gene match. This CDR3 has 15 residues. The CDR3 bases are TGTGCCAGCAGCGTAGATGCGGGAGGGGGAGAGACCCAGTACTTC. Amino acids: CASSVDAGGGETQYF. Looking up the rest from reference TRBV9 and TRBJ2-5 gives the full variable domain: DSGVTQTPKHLITATGQRVTLRCSPRSGDLSVYWYQQSLDQGLQFLIQYYNGEERAKGNILERFSAQQFPDLHSELNLSSLELGDSALYFCASSVDAGGGETQYFGPGTRLLVL.

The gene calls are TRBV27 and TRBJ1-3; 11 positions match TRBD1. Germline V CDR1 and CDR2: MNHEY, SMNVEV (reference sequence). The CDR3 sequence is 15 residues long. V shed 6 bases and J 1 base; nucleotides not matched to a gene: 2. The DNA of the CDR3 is TGTGCCAGCAGAGGGACAGGGGGATCTGGAAACACCATATATTTT. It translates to CASRGTGGSGNTIYF.

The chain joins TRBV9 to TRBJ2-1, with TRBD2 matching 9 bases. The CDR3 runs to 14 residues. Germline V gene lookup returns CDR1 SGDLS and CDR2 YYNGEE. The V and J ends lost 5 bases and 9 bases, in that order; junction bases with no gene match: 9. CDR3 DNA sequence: TGTGCCAGCAGGTCGTCTAGCGGGATGGGTGAGCAGTTCTTC. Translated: CASRSSSGMGEQFF. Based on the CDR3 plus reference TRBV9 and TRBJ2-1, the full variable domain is DSGVTQTPKHLITATGQRVTLRCSPRSGDLSVYWYQQSLDQGLQFLIQYYNGEERAKGNILERFSAQQFPDLHSELNLSSLELGDSALYFCASRSSSGMGEQFFGPGTRLTVL.

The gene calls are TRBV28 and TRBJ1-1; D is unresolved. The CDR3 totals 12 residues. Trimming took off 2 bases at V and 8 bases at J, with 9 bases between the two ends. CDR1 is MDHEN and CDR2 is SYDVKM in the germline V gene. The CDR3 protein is CASSLRFREAFF. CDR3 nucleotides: TGTGCCAGCAGTTTAAGGTTCAGAGAAGCTTTCTTT.

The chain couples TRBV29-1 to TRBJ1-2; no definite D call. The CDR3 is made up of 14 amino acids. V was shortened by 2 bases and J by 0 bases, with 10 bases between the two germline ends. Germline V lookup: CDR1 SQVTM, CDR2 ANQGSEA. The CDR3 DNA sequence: TGCAGCGTTGAACCGAGCGAAGCTAACTATGGCTACACCTTC. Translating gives CSVEPSEANYGYTF.

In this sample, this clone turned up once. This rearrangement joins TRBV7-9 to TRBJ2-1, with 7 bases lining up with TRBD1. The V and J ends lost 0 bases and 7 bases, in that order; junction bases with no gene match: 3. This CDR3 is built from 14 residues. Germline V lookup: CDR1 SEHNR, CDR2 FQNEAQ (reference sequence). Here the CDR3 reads CASSLAFRGNEQFF. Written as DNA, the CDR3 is TGTGCCAGCAGCTTAGCGTTCAGGGGGAATGAGCAGTTCTTC. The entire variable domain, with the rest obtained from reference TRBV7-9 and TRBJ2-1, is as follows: DTGVSQNPRHKITKRGQNVTFRCDPISEHNRLYWYRQTLGQGPEFLTYFQNEAQLEKSRLLSDRFSAERPKGSFSTLEIQRTEQGDSAMYLCASSLAFRGNEQFFGPGTRLTVL.

The CDR3 here is CASSRTASYEQYF. The CDR3 DNA reads TGTGCCAGCAGCAGGACAGCTTCCTACGAGCAGTACTTC. The chain is built from TRBV28 and TRBJ2-7, with a weak D call TRBD1 (6 bases). CDR1 and CDR2 from the germline V gene are MDHEN and SYDVKM. Trimming removed 6 bases from V and 1 base from J, with 10 bases in between. CDR3 length equals 13 residues.

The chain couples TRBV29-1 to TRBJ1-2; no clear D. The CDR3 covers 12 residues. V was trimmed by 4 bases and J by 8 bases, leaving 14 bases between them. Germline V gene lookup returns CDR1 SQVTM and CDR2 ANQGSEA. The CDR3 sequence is CSVVHGWGGYTF. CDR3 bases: TGCAGCGTTGTGCATGGTTGGGGAGGCTACACCTTC.

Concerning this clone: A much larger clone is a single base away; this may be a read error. The CDR3: CASSLQGSTEAFF. In DNA, the CDR3 is TGTGCCAGCAGCTTACAGGGGAGCACTGAAGCTTTCTTT. The V and J genes are TRBV7-2 and TRBJ1-1; possible D gene TRBD1, 6 bases. The germline V gene encodes CDR1 SGHTA and CDR2 FQGNSA. Trimming removed 2 bases from V and 4 bases from J, with 8 bases in between. The CDR3 is made up of 13 amino acids.

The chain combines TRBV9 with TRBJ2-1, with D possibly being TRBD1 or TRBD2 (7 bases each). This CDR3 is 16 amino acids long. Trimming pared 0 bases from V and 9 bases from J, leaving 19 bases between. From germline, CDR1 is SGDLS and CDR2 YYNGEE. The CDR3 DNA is TGTGCCAGCAGCGTAGGGACTAGTAGGGGGCTCGGTGAGCAGTTCTTC. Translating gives CASSVGTSRGLGEQFF.

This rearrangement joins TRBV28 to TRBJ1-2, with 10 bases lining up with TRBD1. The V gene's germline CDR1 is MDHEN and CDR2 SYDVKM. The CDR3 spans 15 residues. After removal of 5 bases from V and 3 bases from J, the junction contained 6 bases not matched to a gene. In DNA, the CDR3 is TGTGCCAGCAGTACCGTTGGGACAGGGGACTATGGCTACACCTTC. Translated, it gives CASSTVGTGDYGYTF.

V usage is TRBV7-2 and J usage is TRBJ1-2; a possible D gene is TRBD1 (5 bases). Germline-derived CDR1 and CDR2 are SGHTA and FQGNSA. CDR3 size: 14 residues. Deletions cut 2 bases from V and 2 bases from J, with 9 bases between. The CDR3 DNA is TGTGCCAGCAGCTTAACTAGGGACAACTATGGCTACACCTTC. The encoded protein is CASSLTRDNYGYTF.

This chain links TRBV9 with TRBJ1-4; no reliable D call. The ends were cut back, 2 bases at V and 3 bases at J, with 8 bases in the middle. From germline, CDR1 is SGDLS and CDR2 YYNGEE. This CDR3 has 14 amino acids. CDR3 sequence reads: CASSVSGANEKLFF. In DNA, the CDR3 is TGTGCCAGCAGCGTCTCTGGGGCTAATGAAAAACTGTTTTTT.

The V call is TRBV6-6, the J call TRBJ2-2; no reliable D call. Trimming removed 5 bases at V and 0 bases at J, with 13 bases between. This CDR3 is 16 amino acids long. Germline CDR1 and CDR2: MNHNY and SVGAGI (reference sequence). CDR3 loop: CASSRPSSANTGELFF. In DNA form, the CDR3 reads TGTGCCAGCAGTCGACCAAGCAGCGCGAACACCGGGGAGCTGTTTTTT.

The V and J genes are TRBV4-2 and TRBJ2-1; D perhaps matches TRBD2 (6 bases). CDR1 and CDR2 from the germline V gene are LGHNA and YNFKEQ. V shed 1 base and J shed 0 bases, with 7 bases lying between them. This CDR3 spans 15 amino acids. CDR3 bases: TGTGCCAGCAGCCAAGGCGGGGCCTCCTACAATGAGCAGTTCTTC. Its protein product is CASSQGGASYNEQFF.

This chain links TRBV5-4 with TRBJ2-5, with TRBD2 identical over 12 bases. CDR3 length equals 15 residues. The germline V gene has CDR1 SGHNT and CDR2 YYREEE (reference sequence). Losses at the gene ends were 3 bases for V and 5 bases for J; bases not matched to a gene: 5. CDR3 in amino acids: CASSSGLAGWETQYF. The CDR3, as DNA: TGTGCCAGCAGCTCCGGACTAGCGGGATGGGAGACCCAGTACTTC.

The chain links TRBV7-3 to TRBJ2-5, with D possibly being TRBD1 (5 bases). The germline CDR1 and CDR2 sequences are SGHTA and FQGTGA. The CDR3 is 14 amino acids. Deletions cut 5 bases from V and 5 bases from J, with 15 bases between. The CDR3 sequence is CASSRSGAGETQYF. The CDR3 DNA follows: TGTGCCAGCAGCCGAAGTGGGGCAGGGGAGACCCAGTACTTC.